Presented here are 18 T cell receptor beta chains from one specimen sequenced in a study of CD8 T cells in ankylosing spondylitis. One entry per CDR3 protein results from TCRdb running MiXCR on the 5' RACE reads. The profile shows 110,000 to 150,000 distinct CDR3 sequences, 7.5% to 9.5% of them singletons. The material sequenced was synovial fluid, either unsorted or a sorted T cell fraction (not recorded which). These receptors were taken from a male donor with ankylosing spondylitis.

This clonotype was detected many times. The chain uses TRBV28 and TRBJ2-7; D is unresolved. Per the germline V gene, CDR1 is MDHEN and CDR2 is SYDVKM. With 10 bases removed from V and 0 bases from J, the gap between germline ends came to 13 bases. The CDR3 is made up of 13 amino acids. CDR3 loop: CATSPFSSYEQYF. In DNA, the CDR3 is TGTGCCACCTCTCCCTTTAGCTCCTACGAGCAGTACTTC.

This clonotype was found many times. The chain recombines TRBV29-1 with TRBJ1-2, with TRBD1 as a possible D gene (5 bases). This CDR3 comprises 11 residues. Trimming took off 7 bases at V and 7 bases at J, with 13 bases between the two ends. Per germline, CDR1 SQVTM and CDR2 ANQGSEA. CDR3 sequence (DNA): TGCAGCGCCCAGGGTGTCTTTGGCTACACCTTC. It yields the protein CSAQGVFGYTF.

This clonotype has at least ten counts. The V gene is TRBV28, the J gene TRBJ2-3, with 7 bases lining up with TRBD2. Germline V CDR1 and CDR2: MDHEN, SYDVKM. This CDR3 has 16 amino acids. V lost 5 bases to trimming and J lost 2 bases; unmatched junction nucleotides: 10. CDR3 loop: CASSSPAAGNTDTQYF. CDR3 nucleotides: TGTGCCAGCAGTAGCCCAGCAGCGGGGAACACAGATACGCAGTATTTT.

V and J are TRBV2 and TRBJ2-7, with 11 bases identical to TRBD2. Germline lookup yields CDR1 SNHLY and CDR2 FYNNEI. The CDR3 is 15 residues long. The trim removed 4 bases at V and 5 bases at J, leaving 7 bases unmatched. The CDR3 sequence is CASSGLAGGVHEQYF. The DNA for the CDR3 is TGTGCCAGCAGTGGGCTAGCGGGGGGCGTCCACGAGCAGTACTTC.

The chain couples TRBV7-9 to TRBJ1-4; D perhaps matches TRBD1 (5 bases). Trimming removed 10 bases from V and 8 bases from J, with 17 bases in between. The CDR3 spans 13 residues. CDR1 is SEHNR, CDR2 FQNEAQ, per germline (reference sequence). The CDR3: CATRDLVGEKLFF. The CDR3, as DNA: TGTGCCACCAGGGACTTGGTCGGGGAAAAACTGTTTTTT.

Many counts were recorded for this clonotype. The J gene is TRBJ2-5, the V gene TRBV7-9; possible D gene TRBD1, 6 bases. Germline V gene data show CDR1 as SEHNR and CDR2 as FQNEAQ (reference sequence). This CDR3 comprises 13 residues. Deletions cut 4 bases from V and 0 bases from J, with 6 bases between. CDR3 sequence: CASSYRDQETQYF. Here the CDR3 DNA reads TGTGCCAGCAGCTACAGGGACCAAGAGACCCAGTACTTC.

This clonotype was seen more than once but under ten times. V is TRBV10-2 and J is TRBJ1-4; 8 bases match TRBD1. CDR3 size: 14 residues. Trimming at V came to 7 bases and at J to 5 bases, leaving 6 bases not matched to a gene. Germline V CDR1 and CDR2: WSHSY, SAAADI. The CDR3 nucleotides are TGCGCCAGCATCCGGGACAGGAGCAATGAAAAACTGTTTTTT. It encodes CASIRDRSNEKLFF.

This clonotype was recorded many times. The rearrangement links TRBV6-2 or TRBV6-3 to TRBJ2-5; D is possibly TRBD2 (6 bases). The CDR3 has 11 amino acids. The V end lost 4 bases, the J end lost 7 bases, and 7 bases lay between the germline ends. Germline CDR1 and CDR2: MNHEY and SVGEGT. The CDR3 DNA sequence: TGTGCCAGCAGTTTGGGGGGGACCCAGTACTTC. Its protein product is CASSLGGTQYF.

This clonotype has at least ten counts. The chain carries TRBV20-1 and TRBJ2-3; 9 bases agree with TRBD2. V lost 5 bases to trimming and J lost 7 bases; unmatched junction nucleotides: 13. This CDR3 is built from 15 residues. The germline CDR1 and CDR2 sequences are DFQATT and SNEGSKA (reference sequence). CDR3: CSAASAGGFGNTQYF. The DNA of the CDR3 is TGCAGTGCTGCCTCCGCGGGAGGGTTCGGGAATACGCAGTATTTT.

The table lists this clonotype with a few counts. The CDR3 DNA reads TGTGCCAGTAGCAATGGTGGGTCGGACACCGGGGAGCTGTTTTTT. The encoded protein is CASSNGGSDTGELFF. The V call is TRBV19, the J call TRBJ2-2; D is undetermined. This CDR3 region has 15 residues. V was trimmed by 6 bases and J by 3 bases, leaving 14 bases between them. Germline V CDR1 and CDR2: LNHDA, SQIVND (reference sequence).

This clonotype was detected ten times or more. The V and J genes are TRBV20-1 and TRBJ2-3, with 12 bases lining up with TRBD2. Germline-derived CDR1 and CDR2 are DFQATT and SNEGSKA (reference sequence). V lost 6 bases to trimming and J lost 4 bases; unmatched junction nucleotides: 11. The CDR3 length is 16 residues. DNA for the CDR3: TGCAGTGCCACACCTAGCGGGAGGGCCTGGCCAGATACGCAGTATTTT. It specifies CSATPSGRAWPDTQYF.

This clonotype was picked up many times. The chain has TRBV11-1 and TRBJ2-5; D is uncertain. Germline CDR1 reads SGHAT; CDR2 reads FQDESV (reference sequence). The CDR3 extends over 12 amino acids. Trimming stripped 5 bases from V and 5 bases from J, with 9 bases between. CDR3 loop: CASSHSEETQYF. In DNA, the CDR3 is TGTGCCAGCAGCCACTCAGAGGAGACCCAGTACTTC.

There are many counts of this clonotype. The chain has TRBV7-2 and TRBJ1-2, with D perhaps matching TRBD1 (6 bases). The CDR3 consists of 15 residues. From germline, CDR1 is SGHTA and CDR2 FQGNSA. Trimming left V 5 bases short and J 5 bases short, with 18 bases between. The CDR3: CASSRSWQGKYGYTF. CDR3 bases: TGTGCCAGCAGCCGTTCTTGGCAGGGGAAGTATGGCTACACCTTC. Filled out from reference TRBV7-2 and TRBJ1-2, the complete variable domain reads GAGVSQSPSNKVTEKGKDVELRCDPISGHTALYWYRQSLGQGLEFLIYFQGNSAPDKSGLPSDRFSAERTGGSVSTLTIQRTQQEDSAVYLCASSRSWQGKYGYTFGSGTRLTVV.

This clonotype was observed many times. The rearrangement uses TRBV10-3 and TRBJ2-1, with D possibly being TRBD1 or TRBD2 (7 bases each). The germline V gene has CDR1 ENHRY and CDR2 SYGVKD. This CDR3 spans 15 amino acids. V gave up 4 bases and J gave up 1 base, with 11 bases separating them. The CDR3 sequence is CAISGAGQSYNEQFF. The CDR3, as DNA: TGTGCCATCAGTGGAGCGGGACAGTCCTACAATGAGCAGTTCTTC.

This clonotype was seen ten or more times. The V gene is TRBV2, the J gene TRBJ1-1; D remains unclear. Trimming shortened V by 4 bases and J by 8 bases, and 8 bases separated the two germline ends. Germline V gene sequence: CDR1 SNHLY, CDR2 FYNNEI. CDR3 length equals 11 residues. The CDR3 bases are TGTGCCAGCAGTGTAGAGGGAGAAGCTTTCTTT. It specifies CASSVEGEAFF.

This clonotype was picked up many times. The chain uses TRBV7-2 and TRBJ2-5; D unresolved. Trimming stripped 2 bases from V and 9 bases from J, with 16 bases between. Germline V gives CDR1 SGHTA, CDR2 FQGNSA. The CDR3 is 14 residues long. The CDR3 region has the DNA TGTGCCAGCAGCTTACTTGACACGTCTCTGGCCCAGTACTTC. Translation gives CASSLLDTSLAQYF.

In its sample, this clonotype was seen a few times. V and J are TRBV4-1 and TRBJ2-5; TRBD2 might be the D (5 bases). Germline CDR1 and CDR2: MGHRA and YSYEKL. V was trimmed by 4 bases and J by 8 bases, leaving 14 bases between them. The CDR3 has 13 residues. The CDR3 here is CASSRPEGNTQYF. CDR3 sequence (DNA): TGCGCCAGCAGCCGTCCCGAGGGAAATACCCAGTACTTC.

The chain couples TRBV27 to TRBJ2-7; weak D call: TRBD2 (5 bases). V was cut by 3 bases and J by 7 bases, with 19 bases left in between. The V gene's germline CDR1 is MNHEY and CDR2 SMNVEV (reference sequence). The CDR3 consists of 15 residues. The CDR3 loop reads CASSFLASGLGEQYF. CDR3 DNA: TGTGCCAGCAGTTTCCTAGCTTCGGGCCTAGGGGAGCAGTACTTC.